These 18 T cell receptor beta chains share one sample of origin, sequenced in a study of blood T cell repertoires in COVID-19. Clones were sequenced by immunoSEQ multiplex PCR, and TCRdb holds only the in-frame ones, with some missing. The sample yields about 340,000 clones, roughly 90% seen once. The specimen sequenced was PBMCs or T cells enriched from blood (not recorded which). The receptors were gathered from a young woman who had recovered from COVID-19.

The CDR3 loop is CASSGTSGRTGELFF. The CDR3 coding sequence is TGTGCCAGCAGCGGGACTAGCGGGAGGACCGGGGAGCTGTTTTTT. The rearrangement uses TRBV28 and TRBJ2-2; 15 bases match TRBD2. Germline trimming cut 6 bases from V and 5 bases from J; bases unmatched to any gene: 1. In germline, CDR1 is MDHEN, CDR2 SYDVKM. This CDR3 is built from 15 residues.

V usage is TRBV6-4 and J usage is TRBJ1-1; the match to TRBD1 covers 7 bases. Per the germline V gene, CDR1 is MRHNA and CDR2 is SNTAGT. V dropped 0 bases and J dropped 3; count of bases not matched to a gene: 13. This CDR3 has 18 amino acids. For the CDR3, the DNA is TGTGCCAGCAGTGACTCATCTGGGACAGAGCGGGGGGACACTGAAGCTTTCTTT. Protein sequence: CASSDSSGTERGDTEAFF.

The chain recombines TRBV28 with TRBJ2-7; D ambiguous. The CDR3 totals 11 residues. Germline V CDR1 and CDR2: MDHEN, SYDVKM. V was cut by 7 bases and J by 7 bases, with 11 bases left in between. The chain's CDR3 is CASTDMREQYF. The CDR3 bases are TGTGCCAGCACCGATATGCGAGAGCAGTACTTC. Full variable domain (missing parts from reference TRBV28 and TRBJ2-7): DVKVTQSSRYLVKRTGEKVFLECVQDMDHENMFWYRQDPGLGLRLIYFSYDVKMKEKGDIPEGYSVSREKKERFSLILESASTNQTSMYLCASTDMREQYFGPGTRLTVT.

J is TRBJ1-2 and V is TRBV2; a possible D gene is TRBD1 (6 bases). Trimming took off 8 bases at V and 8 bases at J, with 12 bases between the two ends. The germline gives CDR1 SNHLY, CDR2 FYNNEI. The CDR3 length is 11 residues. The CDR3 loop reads CASHTGNGYTF. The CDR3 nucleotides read TGTGCCAGCCATACAGGGAACGGCTACACCTTC.

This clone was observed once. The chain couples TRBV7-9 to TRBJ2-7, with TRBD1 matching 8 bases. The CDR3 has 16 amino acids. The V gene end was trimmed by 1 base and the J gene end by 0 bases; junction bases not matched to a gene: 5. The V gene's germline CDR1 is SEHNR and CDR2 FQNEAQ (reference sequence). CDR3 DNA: TGTGCCAGCAGCTTAGGGGGACAGGCAAGCTCCTACGAGCAGTACTTC. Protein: CASSLGGQASSYEQYF.

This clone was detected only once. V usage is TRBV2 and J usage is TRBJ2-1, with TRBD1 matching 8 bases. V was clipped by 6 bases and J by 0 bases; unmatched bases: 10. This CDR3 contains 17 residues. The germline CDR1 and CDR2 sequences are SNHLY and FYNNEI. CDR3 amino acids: CASRPPWTGTSYNEQFF. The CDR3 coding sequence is TGTGCCAGCAGGCCCCCGTGGACAGGGACCTCCTACAATGAGCAGTTCTTC.

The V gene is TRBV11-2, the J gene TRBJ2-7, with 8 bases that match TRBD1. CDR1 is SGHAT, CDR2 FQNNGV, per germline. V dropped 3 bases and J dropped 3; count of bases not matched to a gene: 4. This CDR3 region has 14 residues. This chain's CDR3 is CASSFGTGRYEQYF. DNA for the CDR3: TGTGCCAGCAGCTTCGGGACAGGACGCTACGAGCAGTACTTC.

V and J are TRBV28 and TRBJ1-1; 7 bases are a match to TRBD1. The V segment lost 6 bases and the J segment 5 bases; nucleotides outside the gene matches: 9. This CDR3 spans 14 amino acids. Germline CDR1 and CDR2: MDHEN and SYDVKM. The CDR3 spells CASSPTDRVTEAFF. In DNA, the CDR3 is TGTGCCAGCAGCCCGACCGACAGGGTAACTGAAGCTTTCTTT.

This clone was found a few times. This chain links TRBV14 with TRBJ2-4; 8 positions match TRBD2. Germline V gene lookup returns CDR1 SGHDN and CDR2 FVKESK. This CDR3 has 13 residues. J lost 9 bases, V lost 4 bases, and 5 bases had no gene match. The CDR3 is CASSPGGRGIQYF. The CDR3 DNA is TGTGCCAGCAGCCCGGGGGGGCGGGGCATTCAGTACTTC.

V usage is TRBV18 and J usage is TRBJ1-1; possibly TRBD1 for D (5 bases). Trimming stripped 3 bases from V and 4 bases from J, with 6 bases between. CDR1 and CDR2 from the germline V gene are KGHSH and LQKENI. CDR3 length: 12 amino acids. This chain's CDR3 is CASSPQGTEAFF. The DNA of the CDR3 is TGTGCCAGCTCACCCCAGGGCACTGAAGCTTTCTTT.

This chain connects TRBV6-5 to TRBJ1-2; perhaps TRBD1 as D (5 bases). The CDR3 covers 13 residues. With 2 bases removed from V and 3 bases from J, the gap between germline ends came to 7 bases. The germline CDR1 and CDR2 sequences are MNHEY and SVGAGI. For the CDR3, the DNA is TGTGCCAGCAGTTACGCGGGGGACTATGGCTACACCTTC. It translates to CASSYAGDYGYTF.

CDR3 in amino acids: CASSSTGQETQYF. The DNA of the CDR3 is TGTGCCAGCAGCTCGACGGGCCAAGAGACCCAGTACTTC. V and J are TRBV5-6 and TRBJ2-5; D remains unclear. Germline assignment: CDR1 SGHDT and CDR2 YYEEEE. Trimming left V 3 bases short and J 1 base short, with 7 bases between. The CDR3 consists of 13 residues.

The CDR3: CASSPGLVKAEQFF. DNA of the CDR3: TGTGCCAGCTCACCCGGACTAGTTAAGGCTGAGCAGTTCTTC. The V gene is TRBV18, the J gene TRBJ2-1; the match to TRBD2 covers 7 bases. Germline V gene lookup returns CDR1 KGHSH and CDR2 LQKENI. The J segment lost 9 bases and the V segment lost 3 bases, leaving 8 bases of the junction unmatched. This CDR3 spans 14 amino acids.

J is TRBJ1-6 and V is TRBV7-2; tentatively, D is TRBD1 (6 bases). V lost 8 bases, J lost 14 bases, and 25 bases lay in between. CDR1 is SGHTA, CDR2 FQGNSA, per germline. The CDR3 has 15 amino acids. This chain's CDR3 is CASSQRGGAGVALHF. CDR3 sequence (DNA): TGTGCCAGCTCACAAAGGGGGGGGGCAGGAGTAGCCCTCCACTTT.

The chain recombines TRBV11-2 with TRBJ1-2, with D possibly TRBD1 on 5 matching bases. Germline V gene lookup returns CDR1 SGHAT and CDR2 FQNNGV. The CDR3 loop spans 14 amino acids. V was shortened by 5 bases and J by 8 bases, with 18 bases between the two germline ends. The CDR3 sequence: CASSEAQAYFGYTF. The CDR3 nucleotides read TGTGCCAGCAGCGAGGCACAGGCTTACTTCGGCTACACCTTC.

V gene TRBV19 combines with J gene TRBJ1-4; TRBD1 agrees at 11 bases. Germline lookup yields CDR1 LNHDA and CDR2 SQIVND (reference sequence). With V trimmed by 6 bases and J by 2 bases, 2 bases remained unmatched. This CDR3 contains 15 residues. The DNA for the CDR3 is TGTGCCAGTAGGAGGACAGGGGGCACTAATGAAAAACTGTTTTTT. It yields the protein CASRRTGGTNEKLFF.

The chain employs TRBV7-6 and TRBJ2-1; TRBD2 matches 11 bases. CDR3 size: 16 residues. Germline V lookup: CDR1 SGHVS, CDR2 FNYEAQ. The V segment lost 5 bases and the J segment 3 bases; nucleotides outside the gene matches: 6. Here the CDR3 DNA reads TGTGCCAGCAGCCCCAGACTAGCGGGGTTCTACAATGAGCAGTTCTTC. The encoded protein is CASSPRLAGFYNEQFF.

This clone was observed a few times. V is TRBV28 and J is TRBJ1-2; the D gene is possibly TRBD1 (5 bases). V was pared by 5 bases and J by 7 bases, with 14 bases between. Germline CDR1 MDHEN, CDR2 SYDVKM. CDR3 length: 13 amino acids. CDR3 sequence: CASSPRWGGGYTF. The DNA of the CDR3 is TGTGCCAGCAGTCCCCGTTGGGGCGGTGGCTACACCTTC.